The next 20 T cell receptor beta chains were all read from a single sample in a study of cytomegalovirus exposure and HLA in healthy donors. The PCR had 60 Vbeta and 13 Jbeta primers. The method was immunoSEQ multiplex PCR; TCRdb's version includes in-frame clones alone and lacks a portion of them. The sample lists over 200,000 clones, over 75% occurring once. Sequencing input: PBMCs. These receptors came from a male donor in good health and CMV-seronegative.

Here the CDR3 reads CASSRGLAGDFQETQYF. CDR3 DNA sequence: TGCGCCAGCAGCAGGGGGTTAGCGGGGGATTTCCAAGAGACCCAGTACTTC. This rearrangement joins TRBV5-1 to TRBJ2-5, with TRBD2 matching over 9 bases. This CDR3 spans 17 amino acids. The V and J ends lost 4 bases and 1 base, in that order; junction bases with no gene match: 11. Germline V lookup: CDR1 SGHRS, CDR2 YFSETQ.

The rearrangement links TRBV19 to TRBJ1-2; 8 bases match TRBD1. V dropped 7 bases and J dropped 0; count of bases not matched to a gene: 4. Germline CDR1 is LNHDA and CDR2 is SQIVND (reference sequence). The CDR3 runs 14 residues. CDR3 residues: CASKGQDSNYGYTF. The DNA for the CDR3 is TGTGCCAGTAAGGGACAGGACTCTAACTATGGCTACACCTTC.

The chain links TRBV7-8 to TRBJ1-2, with D perhaps TRBD1 (6 bases). Per the germline V gene, CDR1 is SGHVS and CDR2 is FQNEAQ. V was shortened by 1 base and J by 4 bases, with 7 bases between the two germline ends. The CDR3 has 13 amino acids. The CDR3 DNA is TGTGCCAGCAGCTTAGACAGGGCCTATGGCTACACCTTC. Translation: CASSLDRAYGYTF.

The chain couples TRBV11-2 to TRBJ1-4, with TRBD1 matching over 11 bases. Trimming took 5 bases from V and 2 from J; bases not matched to a gene: 7. This CDR3 has 17 amino acids. Per the germline V gene, CDR1 is SGHAT and CDR2 is FQNNGV. DNA for the CDR3: TGTGCCAGCAGCCTCGGGACAGGGGGTAGCACTAATGAAAAACTGTTTTTT. Encoded protein: CASSLGTGGSTNEKLFF. Supplemented by reference TRBV11-2 and TRBJ1-4, the full variable domain reads EAGVAQSPRYKIIEKRQSVAFWCNPISGHATLYWYQQILGQGPKLLIQFQNNGVVDDSQLPKDRFSAERLKGVDSTLKIQPAKLEDSAVYLCASSLGTGGSTNEKLFFGSGTQLSVL.

The count of this clone is one. The chain employs TRBV9 and TRBJ1-2; TRBD1 matches at 7 bases. Per germline, CDR1 SGDLS and CDR2 YYNGEE. After removal of 2 bases from V and 6 bases from J, the junction contained 22 bases not matched to a gene. The CDR3 covers 19 residues. CDR3 in amino acids: CASSVEKPGQLAHRDGYTF. The CDR3, as DNA: TGTGCCAGCAGCGTGGAAAAACCGGGACAGCTGGCTCATAGGGATGGCTACACCTTC.

This clone was seen once. V is TRBV19 and J is TRBJ1-5; D remains unclear. In germline, CDR1 is LNHDA, CDR2 SQIVND (reference sequence). The ends were cut back, 4 bases at V and 6 bases at J, with 7 bases in the middle. CDR3 size: 12 residues. CDR3 in amino acids: CASSNHGQPQHF. The CDR3 DNA follows: TGTGCCAGTAGTAACCACGGTCAGCCCCAGCATTTT.

The chain combines TRBV27 with TRBJ1-6, with D possibly matching TRBD1 (6 bases). V was trimmed by 3 bases and J by 0 bases, leaving 12 bases between them. CDR1 is MNHEY and CDR2 is SMNVEV in the germline V gene (reference sequence). The CDR3 covers 17 residues. The CDR3 region is CASSLKTGSSYNSPLHF. DNA for the CDR3: TGTGCCAGCAGTTTGAAAACAGGGAGCTCCTATAATTCACCCCTCCACTTT.

The CDR3, as DNA: TGTGCCAGTAGCTCCCCGGGACAGATATACAATGAGCAGTTCTTC. Residues: CASSSPGQIYNEQFF. The V gene is TRBV19, the J gene TRBJ2-1; 7 bases align to TRBD1. The length of the CDR3 is 15 residues. CDR1 and CDR2 (germline): LNHDA, SQIVND (reference sequence). V lost 6 bases and J lost 4; bases outside the gene matches: 9.

The gene calls are TRBV5-1 and TRBJ2-5; 9 nucleotides match TRBD1. Losses at the gene ends were 3 bases for V and 4 bases for J; bases not matched to a gene: 7. Germline V gene lookup returns CDR1 SGHRS and CDR2 YFSETQ. CDR3 length: 15 residues. CDR3 DNA sequence: TGCGCCAGCAGCTCAACGGGACAGGGTTCAGAGACCCAGTACTTC. Amino acid sequence: CASSSTGQGSETQYF.

This chain joins TRBV27 and TRBJ2-3; D is unclear. Germline V lookup: CDR1 MNHEY, CDR2 SMNVEV (reference sequence). The germline V and J ends were trimmed by 2 bases and 8 bases, with 8 bases remaining between them. The CDR3 sequence is 12 residues long. CDR3 loop: CASSLPAGTQYF. CDR3 sequence (DNA): TGTGCCAGCAGTTTACCAGCAGGTACGCAGTATTTT.

The CDR3 here is CATYRDRVRYF. In DNA, the CDR3 is TGTGCCACATACCGGGACAGGGTTCGGTACTTC. The chain employs TRBV6-1 and TRBJ2-4; 9 positions match TRBD1. Germline loops: CDR1 MNHNS, CDR2 SASEGT. V trimming: 10 bases; J trimming: 15 bases; junction bases outside the gene matches: 10. This CDR3 has 11 residues.

This chain uses TRBV28 with TRBJ2-7; no definite D call. Trimming pared 6 bases from V and 1 base from J, leaving 10 bases between. Germline assignment: CDR1 MDHEN and CDR2 SYDVKM. This CDR3 comprises 13 residues. The CDR3 nucleotides read TGTGCCAGCAGGATAGGCAGGTCCTACGAGCAGTACTTC. It translates to CASRIGRSYEQYF.

This clone has only one observation. V gene TRBV6-1 combines with J gene TRBJ2-7; D is unresolved. Germline CDR1 MNHNS, CDR2 SASEGT. Between the trimmed V and J ends, which lost 4 bases and 7 bases, there was a span of 14 bases. This CDR3 contains 13 residues. The CDR3 spells CASSAASFGEQYF. The CDR3, as DNA: TGTGCCAGCAGTGCGGCGTCGTTCGGGGAGCAGTACTTC.

The CDR3 is CASSLNRGGYTF. In DNA, the CDR3 is TGTGCCAGCAGTTTAAACAGGGGGGGCTACACCTTC. The genes are TRBV28 and TRBJ1-2; 8 bases map to TRBD1. The CDR3 has 12 residues. Per germline, CDR1 MDHEN and CDR2 SYDVKM. V was pared by 2 bases and J by 8 bases, with 1 base of the junction left unmatched.

The gene calls are TRBV5-4 and TRBJ1-2; 7 nucleotides line up with TRBD1. The CDR3 is made up of 12 amino acids. Germline V gene sequence: CDR1 SGHNT, CDR2 YYREEE (reference sequence). J was trimmed by 7 bases and V by 6 bases; bases with no gene match: 6. The CDR3 loop reads CASTEGALGYTF. In DNA, the CDR3 is TGTGCCAGCACCGAGGGGGCGCTTGGCTACACCTTC.

This chain uses TRBV5-1 with TRBJ1-6; D is undetermined. The V gene's germline CDR1 is SGHRS and CDR2 YFSETQ. With 4 bases removed from V and 9 bases from J, the gap between germline ends came to 8 bases. This CDR3 has 12 residues. The CDR3 is CASSADTSPLHF. CDR3 DNA sequence: TGCGCCAGCAGCGCCGACACTTCACCCCTCCACTTT. Complete variable domain (other parts from reference TRBV5-1 and TRBJ1-6): KAGVTQTPRYLIKTRGQQVTLSCSPISGHRSVSWYQQTPGQGLQFLFEYFSETQRNKGNFPGRFSGRQFSNSRSEMNVSTLELGDSALYLCASSADTSPLHFGNGTRLTVT.

The chain has TRBV5-1 and TRBJ2-1, with no clear D. Germline CDR1 SGHRS, CDR2 YFSETQ. This CDR3 spans 15 amino acids. Deletions cut 2 bases from V and 0 bases from J, with 9 bases between. The DNA of the CDR3 is TGCGCCAGCAGCTTAGCCACCCGCTCCTACAATGAGCAGTTCTTC. It codes for CASSLATRSYNEQFF.

The genes are TRBV7-8 and TRBJ2-2; 9 bases agree with TRBD2. V was clipped by 3 bases and J by 6 bases; unmatched bases: 2. CDR3 size: 14 residues. Germline V gives CDR1 SGHVS, CDR2 FQNEAQ. In DNA form, the CDR3 reads TGTGCCAGCAGCTTTACTAGCGGGTCCGGGGAGCTGTTTTTT. This codes for CASSFTSGSGELFF.

The rearrangement uses TRBV18 and TRBJ1-2; 8 bases match TRBD1. The V gene end was trimmed by 8 bases and the J gene end by 4 bases; junction bases not matched to a gene: 6. The germline V gene has CDR1 KGHSH and CDR2 LQKENI. The CDR3 is 13 amino acids. The CDR3 DNA is TGTGCCAGCGCGGACGGACAGGGCTATGGCTACACCTTC. Translating it yields CASADGQGYGYTF.

The chain couples TRBV28 to TRBJ1-2; possible D gene TRBD1, 6 bases. CDR1 MDHEN and CDR2 SYDVKM come from the germline V gene. The CDR3 runs to 13 residues. Trimming pared 8 bases from V and 7 bases from J, leaving 17 bases between. The CDR3: CASRTDSIGGYTF. CDR3 DNA sequence: TGTGCCAGCCGGACGGACAGTATAGGTGGCTACACCTTC.